A single sample gave rise to the 19 T cell receptor beta chains below, sequenced in a study of blood T cells in healthy people across ages. Together with a sample-barcoded 5' primer, a J-beta primer mix was included in a second PCR lasting roughly 6 to 12 cycles. TCRdb re-analysed the 5' RACE reads in MiXCR, keeping a single row per CDR3 protein. The sample yields about 780,000 distinct CDR3 sequences, roughly 46% seen once. The specimen was blood. The source is a man older than 75 in good health.

CDR3 amino acids: CASSPEPRVRQYF. In nucleotides, the CDR3 is TGTGCCAGCAGCCCTGAGCCCAGGGTCCGGCAGTACTTC. V is TRBV9 and J is TRBJ2-7, with a possible D match to TRBD1 (5 bases). CDR3 length: 13 amino acids. V lost 4 bases and J lost 9, with 17 bases in between. Germline V gives CDR1 SGDLS, CDR2 YYNGEE.

This clonotype was recorded a few times. The chain uses TRBV5-1 and TRBJ2-7; D may correspond to TRBD1 or TRBD2 (5 bases each). V dropped 4 bases and J dropped 0 bases, with 14 bases sitting between them. CDR3 length: 15 amino acids. The germline V gene has CDR1 SGHRS and CDR2 YFSETQ. The CDR3 DNA reads TGCGCCAGCAGCATGGAAACCGGGGCCTCCTACGAGCAGTACTTC. Its protein product is CASSMETGASYEQYF.

The chain joins TRBV3-1 to TRBJ2-4; the D gene is possibly TRBD2 (6 bases). With 0 bases removed from V and 0 bases from J, the gap between germline ends came to 12 bases. The CDR3 spans 17 residues. Germline CDR1 and CDR2: LGHDT and YNNKEL (reference sequence). The CDR3 reads CASSQDSAGIAKNIQYF. CDR3 in DNA: TGTGCCAGCAGCCAAGATTCGGCGGGGATAGCCAAAAACATTCAGTACTTC. The full variable domain, rest sourced from reference TRBV3-1 and TRBJ2-4, is DTAVSQTPKYLVTQMGNDKSIKCEQNLGHDTMYWYKQDSKKFLKIMFSYNNKELIINETVPNRFSPKSPDKAHLNLHINSLELGDSAVYFCASSQDSAGIAKNIQYFGAGTRLSVL.

This clonotype was recorded many times. The V and J genes are TRBV9 and TRBJ2-1; D is uncertain. The CDR3 is 15 amino acids. Germline assignment: CDR1 SGDLS and CDR2 YYNGEE. V dropped 0 bases and J dropped 7 bases, with 14 bases sitting between them. CDR3: CASSVAGDGRNEQFF. In DNA, the CDR3 is TGTGCCAGCAGCGTAGCAGGAGATGGTAGGAATGAGCAGTTCTTC.

This sequence joins TRBV28 and TRBJ2-7, with a possible D match to TRBD1 (6 bases). From germline, CDR1 is MDHEN and CDR2 SYDVKM. V was clipped by 5 bases and J by 2 bases, with 16 bases between them. This CDR3 has 15 amino acids. DNA for the CDR3: TGTGCCAGCAGTCTTTCTGCCGGGACAACCTACGAGCAGTACTTC. It translates to CASSLSAGTTYEQYF.

This clonotype turned up a few times. CDR3 bases: TGTGCCAGCAGCTTGGGGGGGCTGGGGCCCCAGCATTTT. Translation gives CASSLGGLGPQHF. V gene TRBV5-4 combines with J gene TRBJ1-5; perhaps TRBD1 as D (6 bases). CDR1 and CDR2 (germline): SGHNT, YYREEE (reference sequence). The CDR3 sequence is 13 residues long. Trimming shortened V by 0 bases and J by 9 bases, and 10 bases separated the two germline ends.

A word on this clonotype: A much larger clone differs from this one at a single base, so this may be a read error. The genes are TRBV29-1 and TRBJ2-1, with TRBD2 matching over 14 bases. With 7 bases clipped from V and 7 bases from J, the junction kept 6 bases outside the gene matches. CDR1 is SQVTM and CDR2 is ANQGSEA in the germline V gene. This CDR3 spans 14 amino acids. The chain's CDR3 is CSARTSGGRNEQFF. The DNA of the CDR3 is TGCAGCGCGAGGACTAGCGGGGGGAGGAATGAGCAGTTCTTC.

A remark on this clonotype: Being one base from a much bigger clone, this may be a read error. The chain employs TRBV7-2 and TRBJ2-7; TRBD2 might be the D (5 bases). The CDR3 covers 13 residues. The V gene's germline CDR1 is SGHTA and CDR2 FQGNSA. Trimming took 5 bases from V and 2 from J, leaving 10 bases between them. CDR3 protein: CASSRGSTYEQYF. The DNA for the CDR3 is TGTGCCAGCAGCCGAGGGAGCACCTACGAGCAGTACTTC.

In this sample, this clonotype turned up a few times. This chain joins TRBV30 and TRBJ2-5; 10 bases fit TRBD2. Looked up from germline, CDR1 is GTSNPN and CDR2 is SVGIG (reference sequence). The ends lost 2 bases at V and 0 bases at J; junction bases unmatched: 6. There are 16 residues in the CDR3. The CDR3 sequence: CAWSPPGLADQETQYF. CDR3 DNA sequence: TGTGCCTGGAGTCCTCCTGGACTAGCGGACCAAGAGACCCAGTACTTC.

This clonotype turned up a few times. V and J are TRBV25-1 and TRBJ2-7, with 10 bases aligning to TRBD2. Trimming at V came to 3 bases and at J to 1 base, leaving 3 bases not matched to a gene. Germline assignment: CDR1 MGHDK and CDR2 SYGVNS. The CDR3 extends over 15 amino acids. The CDR3 reads CASSEVAGGSYEQYF. CDR3 DNA: TGTGCCAGCAGTGAGGTAGCGGGAGGTTCCTACGAGCAGTACTTC.

This clonotype turned up a few times. The V call is TRBV30, the J call TRBJ2-7, with 9 positions matching TRBD2. Germline lookup yields CDR1 GTSNPN and CDR2 SVGIG (reference sequence). The length of the CDR3 is 14 residues. V lost 1 base to trimming and J lost 4 bases; unmatched junction nucleotides: 5. The CDR3 region has the DNA TGTGCCTGGAGTGAAGGGACTAGCCGTTACGAGCAGTACTTC. It encodes CAWSEGTSRYEQYF.

This clonotype was recorded a few times. The V call is TRBV18, the J call TRBJ2-7; a weak D match, TRBD2 (6 bases). Germline V lookup: CDR1 KGHSH, CDR2 LQKENI. Trimming shortened V by 6 bases and J by 2 bases, and 14 bases separated the two germline ends. CDR3 length equals 14 residues. The CDR3 region is CASSEGTGPYEQYF. The CDR3 DNA reads as TGTGCCAGCTCGGAGGGTACGGGGCCCTACGAGCAGTACTTC.

This clonotype was picked up many times. The chain carries TRBV12-3 or TRBV12-4 and TRBJ2-1; no reliable D call. The V end lost 4 bases, the J end lost 9 bases, and 10 bases lay between the germline ends. This CDR3 is 12 amino acids long. Here the CDR3 reads CASSYAPTEQFF. The CDR3 DNA follows: TGTGCCAGCAGTTATGCGCCGACTGAGCAGTTCTTC.

The V gene is TRBV4-3, the J gene TRBJ2-5; no clear D. The J call may be wrong; the DNA end is better matched by TRBJ2-1. The CDR3 runs 16 residues. Germline CDR1 is LGHNA and CDR2 is YSLEER. The CDR3 DNA reads as TGCGCCAGCAGCCAAGAGGCCACCTCGTACCAAGAGACCCAGTTCTTC. Translated, it gives CASSQEATSYQETQFF.

J is TRBJ2-1 and V is TRBV12-3 or TRBV12-4; D ambiguous. The CDR3 is made up of 15 amino acids. Trimming pared 5 bases from V and 9 bases from J, leaving 20 bases between. CDR3 protein: CASSRLVVGSGEQFF. For the CDR3, the DNA is TGTGCCAGCAGTCGGCTTGTCGTAGGATCCGGTGAGCAGTTCTTC.

This chain links TRBV11-3 with TRBJ1-2; maybe TRBD1 (6 bases). V lost 4 bases and J 8 bases, leaving 23 bases between the germline ends. The CDR3 consists of 16 residues. CDR1 is SGHNT and CDR2 is YENEEA in the germline V gene. The CDR3: CASSSLTGAGSLGYTF. In DNA, the CDR3 is TGTGCCAGCAGCTCGCTTACGGGGGCAGGGTCCCTGGGCTACACCTTC.

The rearrangement uses TRBV12-3 or TRBV12-4 and TRBJ1-6; TRBD1 aligns across 7 bases. Unmatched junction bases numbered 20, after V lost 5 bases and J lost 7 bases. The length of the CDR3 is 19 residues. The CDR3 bases are TGTGCCAGCAGTCCGAGTCCCGGGACAGTATTGACAGGCAATTCACCCCTCCACTTT. Amino acid sequence: CASSPSPGTVLTGNSPLHF.

This clonotype was counted between two and nine times. The chain links TRBV28 to TRBJ1-3; unclear D gene. V lost 3 bases, J lost 1 base, and 10 bases lay in between. The CDR3 covers 15 residues. Germline V lookup: CDR1 MDHEN, CDR2 SYDVKM. The CDR3 nucleotides are TGTGCCAGCAGTTTTAGGACGATTTCTGGAAACACCATATATTTT. It translates to CASSFRTISGNTIYF.

The rearrangement links TRBV12-3 or TRBV12-4 to TRBJ2-4; D may be TRBD2 (5 bases). This CDR3 has 14 residues. Trimming stripped 4 bases from V and 13 bases from J, with 20 bases between. The CDR3 region is CASSSGGPFGGQYF. The CDR3 DNA is TGTGCCAGCAGTTCTGGCGGGCCTTTCGGCGGGCAGTACTTC.